The 24 T cell receptor beta chains below all came from one sample that was sequenced in a study of technical replicates of blood from a few donors. Generated by immunoSEQ multiplex PCR, the TCRdb table keeps only in-frame clones and is missing some. The sample has 65,000 to 90,000 clones, 70% to 90% seen once. The sequenced material came from PBMCs. All receptors derive from a human donor in good health. Some clones in this sample may be carry-over from other donors' samples.

The rearrangement links TRBV18 to TRBJ2-3, with 7 positions matching TRBD1. V dropped 6 bases and J dropped 3; count of bases not matched to a gene: 9. Germline CDR1 is KGHSH and CDR2 is LQKENI. The CDR3 sequence is 15 residues long. The CDR3 region is CASSEGQGVTDTQYF. DNA of the CDR3: TGTGCCAGCTCCGAGGGGCAGGGGGTGACAGATACGCAGTATTTT.

This rearrangement joins TRBV6-1 to TRBJ1-5; no clear D. Trimming removed 7 bases at V and 0 bases at J, with 13 bases between. Germline V gene lookup returns CDR1 MNHNS and CDR2 SASEGT. The CDR3 runs 15 residues. The CDR3 region is CASIEGLLSNQPQHF. The CDR3 DNA follows: TGTGCCAGCATTGAGGGCTTACTTAGCAATCAGCCCCAGCATTTT.

This clone was counted a single time. The rearrangement joins TRBV5-4 to TRBJ2-1; D perhaps matches TRBD2 (6 bases). Trimming pared 7 bases from V and 2 bases from J, leaving 7 bases between. Germline assignment: CDR1 SGHNT and CDR2 YYREEE (reference sequence). The CDR3 runs 12 residues. The CDR3 DNA reads as TGTGCCAGCGGGGGGACCTACAATGAGCAGTTCTTC. Protein product: CASGGTYNEQFF.

The chain uses TRBV6-5 and TRBJ1-4; D may be TRBD1 (6 bases). The CDR3 totals 16 residues. Germline CDR1 is MNHEY and CDR2 is SVGAGI. V shed 0 bases and J shed 11 bases, with 19 bases lying between them. CDR3 loop: CASSYSGGGGSPKLFF. In nucleotides, the CDR3 is TGTGCCAGCAGTTACTCCGGGGGGGGCGGATCCCCGAAACTGTTTTTT.

This chain joins TRBV4-3 and TRBJ1-3, with 7 bases identical to TRBD1. Germline V gives CDR1 LGHNA, CDR2 YSLEER. Trimming took 4 bases from V and 2 from J; bases not matched to a gene: 8. The CDR3 spans 16 residues. For the CDR3, the DNA is TGCGCCAGCAGCCCGAGTGCAGGGGGAACTGGAAACACCATATATTTT. The encoded protein is CASSPSAGGTGNTIYF.

The chain joins TRBV27 to TRBJ1-6, with 7 bases fitting TRBD1. With 3 bases clipped from V and 5 bases from J, the junction kept 13 bases outside the gene matches. Germline V CDR1 and CDR2: MNHEY, SMNVEV (reference sequence). The CDR3 has 18 residues. CDR3 in amino acids: CASSFYPPEGANNSPLHF. The CDR3 DNA sequence: TGTGCCAGCAGTTTTTACCCCCCCGAGGGGGCAAATAATTCACCCCTCCACTTT.

This clone showed up just once. The chain uses TRBV5-4 and TRBJ2-2; TRBD2 matches 11 bases. CDR3 size: 16 residues. V lost 4 bases, J lost 6 bases, and 8 bases stayed unmatched. Looked up from germline, CDR1 is SGHNT and CDR2 is YYREEE (reference sequence). CDR3 DNA sequence: TGTGCCAGCAGCCGTAGCGGGAGGGGTTATTCCGGGGAGCTGTTTTTT. It encodes CASSRSGRGYSGELFF.

The rearrangement links TRBV21-1 to TRBJ1-4; the DNA was not used to check the table's D call, TRBD1. TRBV21-1 has pseudogene status. CDR3 length equals 17 residues. The CDR3 region has the DNA TGTGCCAGCAGACCTGCCCGACAGGGGCCCGCTAATGAAAAACTGTTTTTT. Protein sequence: CASRPARQGPANEKLFF.

The V gene is TRBV30, the J gene TRBJ1-2; D unresolved. The CDR3 loop spans 12 amino acids. Germline V gene sequence: CDR1 GTSNPN, CDR2 SVGIG (reference sequence). Deletions cut 2 bases from V and 2 bases from J, with 6 bases between. This CDR3 is CAWSPQNYGYTF. Written as DNA, the CDR3 is TGTGCCTGGAGTCCCCAGAACTATGGCTACACCTTC.

The rearrangement uses TRBV5-4 and TRBJ2-1, with 11 positions matching TRBD2. V shed 4 bases and J 6 bases; nucleotides not matched to a gene: 6. The CDR3 consists of 15 residues. The V gene's germline CDR1 is SGHNT and CDR2 YYREEE (reference sequence). The CDR3 spells CASSQLAGVGNEQFF. The CDR3 DNA sequence: TGTGCCAGCAGCCAACTAGCGGGAGTCGGCAATGAGCAGTTCTTC.

The chain couples TRBV19 to TRBJ2-5, with TRBD1 matching over 8 bases. The CDR3 is 14 residues long. V gave up 5 bases and J gave up 5 bases; unmatched junction bases: 7. Per the germline V gene, CDR1 is LNHDA and CDR2 is SQIVND (reference sequence). The CDR3 region has the DNA TGTGCCAGTAGTGGGCAGGGGGCGGGTGAGACCCAGTACTTC. Translation: CASSGQGAGETQYF.

The CDR3 DNA is TGCGCCAGCAGCCGGACTAGCGGTCCTCATGCCTACGAGCAGTACTTC. Amino acids: CASSRTSGPHAYEQYF. The chain recombines TRBV5-1 with TRBJ2-7; 10 bases are a match to TRBD2. CDR1 is SGHRS, CDR2 YFSETQ, per germline. This CDR3 has 16 residues. The trim removed 4 bases at V and 2 bases at J, leaving 9 bases unmatched.

Only one count was recorded for this clone. The chain has TRBV10-3 and TRBJ2-2; D remains unclear. Germline V gives CDR1 ENHRY, CDR2 SYGVKD. Trimming removed 4 bases at V and 2 bases at J, with 11 bases between. The CDR3 is made up of 15 amino acids. The CDR3: CAISAVAANTGELFF. Here the CDR3 DNA reads TGTGCCATCAGTGCGGTAGCAGCCAACACCGGGGAGCTGTTTTTT.

The chain employs TRBV7-2 and TRBJ2-7; 10 bases are shared with TRBD2. Germline assignment: CDR1 SGHTA and CDR2 FQGNSA. V trimming: 0 bases; J trimming: 4 bases; junction bases outside the gene matches: 12. CDR3 length equals 18 residues. In DNA, the CDR3 is TGTGCCAGCAGCTTAGCGGGCCCTAGCGGGAGCGGGGCTTACGAGCAGTACTTC. This encodes CASSLAGPSGSGAYEQYF.

This chain uses TRBV5-1 with TRBJ2-2; 10 positions agree with TRBD2. V lost 5 bases and J lost 4; bases outside the gene matches: 5. This CDR3 has 15 residues. Germline-derived CDR1 and CDR2 are SGHRS and YFSETQ. The CDR3 region is CASRPTSGPTGELFF. The CDR3 bases are TGCGCCAGCAGACCGACTAGCGGGCCCACCGGGGAGCTGTTTTTT. Full variable domain (missing parts from reference TRBV5-1 and TRBJ2-2): KAGVTQTPRYLIKTRGQQVTLSCSPISGHRSVSWYQQTPGQGLQFLFEYFSETQRNKGNFPGRFSGRQFSNSRSEMNVSTLELGDSALYLCASRPTSGPTGELFFGEGSRLTVL.

This sequence joins TRBV30 and TRBJ2-5; possibly TRBD1 for D (6 bases). The CDR3 has 12 amino acids. Germline loops: CDR1 GTSNPN, CDR2 SVGIG (reference sequence). The ends were cut back, 2 bases at V and 3 bases at J, with 7 bases in the middle. The CDR3 sequence: CAWSSGEETQYF. For the CDR3, the DNA is TGTGCCTGGAGTTCAGGGGAAGAGACCCAGTACTTC. The full variable domain, rest sourced from reference TRBV30 and TRBJ2-5, is SQTIHQWPATLVQPVGSPLSLECTVEGTSNPNLYWYRQAAGRGLQLLFYSVGIGQISSEVPQNLSASRPQDRQFILSSKKLLLSDSGFYLCAWSSGEETQYFGPGTRLLVL.

V is TRBV13 and J is TRBJ2-1, with 7 bases lining up with TRBD1. The CDR3 extends over 14 amino acids. The germline V gene encodes CDR1 PRHDT and CDR2 FYEKMQ (reference sequence). The trim removed 4 bases at V and 7 bases at J, leaving 7 bases unmatched. The DNA for the CDR3 is TGTGCCAGCAGCTCCAGACAGGGTCTTAATGAGCAGTTCTTC. The encoded protein is CASSSRQGLNEQFF.

The genes are TRBV6-1 and TRBJ1-2, with 7 bases that match TRBD1. In germline, CDR1 is MNHNS, CDR2 SASEGT. This CDR3 has 14 amino acids. The junction had 5 bases not matched to a gene; V was cut back by 7 bases and J by 0 bases. In nucleotides, the CDR3 is TGTGCCAGCACGCCCGACAGGGCTAACTATGGCTACACCTTC. Protein product: CASTPDRANYGYTF.

This clone is a singleton in its sample. The chain joins TRBV7-4 to TRBJ2-6; 10 bases fit TRBD1. V gave up 2 bases and J gave up 0 bases; unmatched junction bases: 19. In germline, CDR1 is SGHVT, CDR2 SQSDAQ. The CDR3 consists of 23 residues. CDR3 sequence (DNA): TGTGCCAGCAGCTTATTTTCGCGTGGGACAGGGGTGGGGTCGGGCTCTGGGGCCAACGTCCTGACTTTC. The encoded protein is CASSLFSRGTGVGSGSGANVLTF.

The genes are TRBV6-1 and TRBJ1-1; D is perhaps TRBD1 (6 bases). Trimming removed 5 bases from V and 1 base from J, with 11 bases in between. Germline V lookup: CDR1 MNHNS, CDR2 SASEGT. This CDR3 region has 14 residues. This CDR3 is CASSYRQENTEAFF. CDR3 in DNA: TGTGCCAGCAGTTATCGACAGGAGAACACTGAAGCTTTCTTT.

The chain employs TRBV2 and TRBJ2-2, with D perhaps matching TRBD1 (6 bases). The CDR3 is made up of 17 amino acids. Trimming removed 4 bases from V and 1 base from J, with 16 bases in between. Germline values: CDR1 SNHLY, CDR2 FYNNEI. CDR3 region: CASSAFGQGLNTGELFF. CDR3 nucleotide sequence: TGTGCCAGCAGTGCATTTGGGCAGGGGCTGAACACCGGGGAGCTGTTTTTT.

This clone turned up a few times. V gene TRBV27 combines with J gene TRBJ2-2; D might be TRBD1 (5 bases). The CDR3 contains 15 residues. Germline values: CDR1 MNHEY, CDR2 SMNVEV (reference sequence). V was pared by 6 bases and J by 2 bases, with 13 bases between. CDR3 in DNA: TGTGCCAGCAGCCCCAGGGTTATTAACACCGGGGAGCTGTTTTTT. It translates to CASSPRVINTGELFF.

This rearrangement joins TRBV19 to TRBJ2-7, with 11 positions matching TRBD2. The CDR3 length is 15 residues. The germline CDR1 and CDR2 sequences are LNHDA and SQIVND (reference sequence). Trimming at V came to 5 bases and at J to 3 bases, leaving 6 bases not matched to a gene. The CDR3 sequence: CASSDGTSGNYEQYF. Here the CDR3 DNA reads TGTGCCAGTAGTGACGGGACTAGCGGAAACTACGAGCAGTACTTC.

J is TRBJ2-1 and V is TRBV7-3; 7 bases fit TRBD1. The trim removed 8 bases at V and 2 bases at J, leaving 6 bases unmatched. CDR3 length equals 14 residues. The germline V gene encodes CDR1 SGHTA and CDR2 FQGTGA. The CDR3 reads CASGTGTAYNEQFF. CDR3 nucleotides: TGTGCCAGCGGTACCGGGACAGCCTACAATGAGCAGTTCTTC.